The 24 T cell receptor beta chains given below trace back to one sample, sequenced in a study of T cell changes during pregnancy in multiple sclerosis. Only in-frame clones appear in the TCRdb table, and some are missing; sequencing was by immunoSEQ multiplex PCR. The data contain fewer than 55,000 clones, around 90% of them singletons. Sequencing was performed on CD4+ T cells from peripheral blood mononuclear cells, taken in the third trimester of pregnancy. The receptor source for this set is a female donor with multiple sclerosis, enrolled in a pregnancy study.

The chain employs TRBV7-2 and TRBJ2-1; TRBD2 matches at 7 bases. CDR3 length equals 15 residues. Germline trimming cut 3 bases from V and 3 bases from J; bases unmatched to any gene: 5. Germline V gives CDR1 SGHTA, CDR2 FQGNSA. Here the CDR3 DNA reads TGTGCCAGCAGCTTTGGCCCTAGCGGCTACAATGAGCAGTTCTTC. Amino acids: CASSFGPSGYNEQFF.

A single count supports this clone. The chain uses TRBV18 and TRBJ1-1; 8 positions agree with TRBD1. The germline CDR1 and CDR2 sequences are KGHSH and LQKENI. V trimming: 5 bases; J trimming: 7 bases; junction bases outside the gene matches: 3. This CDR3 is built from 12 residues. The CDR3 nucleotides read TGTGCCAGCTCAACAGGACAGGGTGAAGCTTTCTTT. It is translated as CASSTGQGEAFF. Combining the CDR3 with reference TRBV18 and TRBJ1-1 gives the whole variable domain NAGVMQNPRHLVRRRGQEARLRCSPMKGHSHVYWYRQLPEEGLKFMVYLQKENIIDESGMPKERFSAEFPKEGPSILRIQQVVRGDSAAYFCASSTGQGEAFFGQGTRLTVV.

This clone was counted a few times. This chain links TRBV5-8 with TRBJ1-1, with unresolved D. V lost 4 bases, J lost 1 base, and 5 bases lay in between. From germline, CDR1 is SGHTS and CDR2 YDEGEE. This CDR3 is 12 amino acids long. The CDR3 DNA sequence: TGTGCCAGCAGCCAACAGAACACTGAAGCTTTCTTT. It codes for CASSQQNTEAFF.

V gene TRBV7-9 combines with J gene TRBJ1-2, with 10 bases that match TRBD1. This CDR3 is built from 13 residues. Germline CDR1 and CDR2: SEHNR and FQNEAQ (reference sequence). J was trimmed by 6 bases and V by 8 bases; bases with no gene match: 6. CDR3 bases: TGTGCCAGCCAGGGACAGGGGCTTGATGGCTACACCTTC. Protein product: CASQGQGLDGYTF.

The genes are TRBV19 and TRBJ2-5; TRBD2 matches 14 bases. CDR3 length equals 15 residues. The germline V gene has CDR1 LNHDA and CDR2 SQIVND (reference sequence). V lost 4 bases to trimming and J lost 3 bases; unmatched junction nucleotides: 1. The CDR3 DNA sequence: TGTGCCAGTAGTAGGGGACTAGCGGGGGAAGAGACCCAGTACTTC. It translates to CASSRGLAGEETQYF.

This clone has just one count. The chain has TRBV6-5 and TRBJ2-3, with 8 nucleotides matching TRBD1. With 6 bases clipped from V and 1 base from J, the junction kept 0 bases outside the gene matches. The CDR3 has 13 residues. Germline assignment: CDR1 MNHEY and CDR2 SVGAGI. CDR3 sequence (DNA): TGTGCCAGCAGGGGACAGGGCACAGATACGCAGTATTTT. Translation: CASRGQGTDTQYF.

This chain connects TRBV18 to TRBJ2-1, with 10 bases that match TRBD2. V was pared by 2 bases and J by 16 bases, with 5 bases of the junction left unmatched. The CDR3 totals 12 residues. From germline, CDR1 is KGHSH and CDR2 LQKENI. The CDR3 reads CASSPTSGGVFF. CDR3 nucleotides: TGTGCCAGCTCACCAACAAGCGGGGGGGTATTCTTC.

V gene TRBV9 combines with J gene TRBJ1-4; D unresolved. The CDR3 has 16 residues. V lost 0 bases and J lost 9, with 18 bases in between. Germline CDR1 SGDLS, CDR2 YYNGEE. The CDR3 nucleotides are TGTGCCAGCAGCGTAGGAGATGAGCGCCATATGAAAAAACTGTTTTTT. Translating it yields CASSVGDERHMKKLFF. Full variable domain (rest looked up from reference TRBV9 and TRBJ1-4): DSGVTQTPKHLITATGQRVTLRCSPRSGDLSVYWYQQSLDQGLQFLIQYYNGEERAKGNILERFSAQQFPDLHSELNLSSLELGDSALYFCASSVGDERHMKKLFFGSGTQLSVL.

This sequence joins TRBV7-9 and TRBJ2-7; tentative D call: TRBD1 (5 bases). The CDR3 covers 14 residues. Germline CDR1 SEHNR, CDR2 FQNEAQ (reference sequence). Trimming left V 5 bases short and J 6 bases short, with 17 bases between. The CDR3: CASSPRRGRVEQYF. CDR3 bases: TGTGCCAGCAGCCCCCGCCGAGGCAGGGTCGAGCAGTACTTC.

The V call is TRBV5-8, the J call TRBJ1-6; D possibly corresponds to TRBD1 (6 bases). CDR3 length: 12 residues. The V end was cut by 6 bases, the J end by 9 bases, with 10 bases between. Per germline, CDR1 SGHTS and CDR2 YDEGEE. The CDR3 coding sequence is TGTGCCAGCATCAGGACAGTTTCACCCCTCCACTTT. Its protein is CASIRTVSPLHF.

The chain uses TRBV2 and TRBJ2-2; 9 bases match TRBD2. CDR1 and CDR2 (germline): SNHLY, FYNNEI. Trimming took 1 base from V and 0 from J; bases not matched to a gene: 9. The CDR3 consists of 19 residues. The DNA for the CDR3 is TGTGCCAGCAGTGAAGGGCGGCTAGCGGGGCGACCGAACACCGGGGAGCTGTTTTTT. This encodes CASSEGRLAGRPNTGELFF.

This rearrangement joins TRBV5-1 to TRBJ1-5; weak D call: TRBD1 (5 bases). The V gene lost 5 bases and the J gene lost 0 bases, with 9 bases spanning the gap. There are 14 residues in the CDR3. Germline V gene data show CDR1 as SGHRS and CDR2 as YFSETQ. In DNA form, the CDR3 reads TGCGCCAGCAGACCGGGGGATAGCAATCAGCCCCAGCATTTT. Protein sequence: CASRPGDSNQPQHF.

The chain couples TRBV2 to TRBJ1-5, with D tentatively TRBD1 (6 bases). The CDR3 covers 14 residues. The germline V gene encodes CDR1 SNHLY and CDR2 FYNNEI. V was pared by 7 bases and J by 5 bases, with 15 bases between. The CDR3 DNA reads as TGTGCCAGCAAATCGGGGGGCTGGGATCAGCCCCAGCATTTT. Amino acid sequence: CASKSGGWDQPQHF.

Here the CDR3 DNA reads TGTGCCATCACTGGGACACCACGGGAAAAACTGTTTTTT. Amino acid sequence: CAITGTPREKLFF. The V and J genes are TRBV10-3 and TRBJ1-4, with D perhaps TRBD1 (6 bases). The CDR3 covers 13 residues. The V end was cut by 7 bases, the J end by 8 bases, with 14 bases between. Germline V gives CDR1 ENHRY, CDR2 SYGVKD.

V usage is TRBV19 and J usage is TRBJ1-5; no clear D. This CDR3 has 14 residues. Per germline, CDR1 LNHDA and CDR2 SQIVND (reference sequence). V gave up 3 bases and J gave up 1 base, with 7 bases separating them. The CDR3 DNA reads as TGTGCCAGTAGTATTCCCGGGAGCAATCAGCCCCAGCATTTT. Its protein product is CASSIPGSNQPQHF. Together with reference TRBV19 and TRBJ1-5, the CDR3 gives the full variable domain: DGGITQSPKYLFRKEGQNVTLSCEQNLNHDAMYWYRQDPGQGLRLIYYSQIVNDFQKGDIAEGYSVSREKKESFPLTVTSAQKNPTAFYLCASSIPGSNQPQHFGDGTRLSIL.

The chain employs TRBV6-6 and TRBJ2-4; D gene ambiguous. With 0 bases removed from V and 6 bases from J, the gap between germline ends came to 9 bases. CDR1 and CDR2 (germline): MNHNY, SVGAGI (reference sequence). The CDR3 totals 14 residues. Written as DNA, the CDR3 is TGTGCCAGCAGTTACTCGAGTCCTTTAAACATTCAGTACTTC. Its protein is CASSYSSPLNIQYF.

This chain links TRBV9 with TRBJ1-4; the match to TRBD1 covers 9 bases. Germline V CDR1 and CDR2: SGDLS, YYNGEE. Trimming cost V 3 bases and J 7 bases; bases outside gene matches: 7. The CDR3 consists of 15 residues. This CDR3 is CASSATGTGTEKLFF. The CDR3 DNA follows: TGTGCCAGCAGCGCTACCGGGACAGGGACTGAAAAACTGTTTTTT.

The rearrangement links TRBV6-5 to TRBJ2-5; TRBD2 agrees at 12 bases. V trimming: 2 bases; J trimming: 5 bases; junction bases outside the gene matches: 6. Germline CDR1 reads MNHEY; CDR2 reads SVGAGI. The length of the CDR3 is 16 residues. Here the CDR3 reads CASSYLLAGGGETQYF. The CDR3 coding sequence is TGTGCCAGCAGTTACCTACTAGCGGGGGGCGGGGAGACCCAGTACTTC.

V and J are TRBV30 and TRBJ2-3; 10 nucleotides line up with TRBD2. Germline CDR1 is GTSNPN and CDR2 is SVGIG (reference sequence). The CDR3 length is 17 residues. V lost 2 bases to trimming and J lost 2 bases; unmatched junction nucleotides: 10. CDR3 coding DNA: TGTGCCTGGAGTATGTTAGCGGGGGGCGGGGTCACAGATACGCAGTATTTT. Amino acid sequence: CAWSMLAGGGVTDTQYF.

The chain joins TRBV9 to TRBJ2-7; 9 nucleotides align to TRBD1. Germline-derived CDR1 and CDR2 are SGDLS and YYNGEE. The V segment lost 4 bases and the J segment 5 bases; nucleotides outside the gene matches: 10. The CDR3 consists of 15 residues. CDR3 in amino acids: CASSPGTGRLDEQYF. Written as DNA, the CDR3 is TGTGCCAGCAGCCCGGGGACAGGGCGGTTGGACGAGCAGTACTTC.

V usage is TRBV11-2 and J usage is TRBJ2-3, with TRBD2 as a possible D gene (5 bases). Trimming removed 2 bases from V and 2 bases from J, with 14 bases in between. The V gene's germline CDR1 is SGHAT and CDR2 FQNNGV. The CDR3 has 16 residues. Here the CDR3 DNA reads TGTGCCAGCAGCTTATCGGGGTTCTCATACACAGATACGCAGTATTTT. This codes for CASSLSGFSYTDTQYF.

This chain uses TRBV5-6 with TRBJ1-2; TRBD1 matches 7 bases. The CDR3 has 13 amino acids. In germline, CDR1 is SGHDT, CDR2 YYEEEE. Trimming cost V 3 bases and J 4 bases; bases outside gene matches: 3. The CDR3 reads CASSSQGSYGYTF. For the CDR3, the DNA is TGTGCCAGCAGCTCACAGGGGAGCTATGGCTACACCTTC.

The chain has TRBV9 and TRBJ2-1; TRBD2 aligns across 9 bases. The CDR3 has 13 residues. The V segment lost 0 bases and the J segment 10 bases; nucleotides outside the gene matches: 2. Germline V gene sequence: CDR1 SGDLS, CDR2 YYNGEE. CDR3 sequence reads: CASSVGSGGEQFF. In DNA form, the CDR3 reads TGTGCCAGCAGCGTAGGTAGCGGGGGAGAGCAGTTCTTC.

The gene calls are TRBV7-9 and TRBJ1-6; 9 positions agree with TRBD1. V trimming: 4 bases; J trimming: 9 bases; junction bases outside the gene matches: 7. The CDR3 extends over 15 amino acids. Per germline, CDR1 SEHNR and CDR2 FQNEAQ (reference sequence). CDR3 sequence: CASSSPGQGSSPLHF. In nucleotides, the CDR3 is TGTGCCAGCAGCTCCCCGGGACAGGGCTCTTCACCCCTCCACTTT.